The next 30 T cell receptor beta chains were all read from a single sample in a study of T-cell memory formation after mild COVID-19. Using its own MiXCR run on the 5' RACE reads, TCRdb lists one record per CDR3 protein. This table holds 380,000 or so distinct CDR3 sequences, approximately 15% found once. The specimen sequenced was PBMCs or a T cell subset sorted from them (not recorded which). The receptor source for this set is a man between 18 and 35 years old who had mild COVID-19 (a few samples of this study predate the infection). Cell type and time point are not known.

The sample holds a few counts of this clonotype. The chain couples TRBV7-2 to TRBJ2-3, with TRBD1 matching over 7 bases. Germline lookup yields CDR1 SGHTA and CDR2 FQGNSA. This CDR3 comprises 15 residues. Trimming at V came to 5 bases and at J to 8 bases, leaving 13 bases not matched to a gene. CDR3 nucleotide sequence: TGTGCCAGCAGCCCAGGGGACAGAGACTCAGTTACGCAGTATTTT. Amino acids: CASSPGDRDSVTQYF. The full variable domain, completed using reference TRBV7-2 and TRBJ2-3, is GAGVSQSPSNKVTEKGKDVELRCDPISGHTALYWYRQSLGQGLEFLIYFQGNSAPDKSGLPSDRFSAERTGGSVSTLTIQRTQQEDSAVYLCASSPGDRDSVTQYFGPGTRLTVL.

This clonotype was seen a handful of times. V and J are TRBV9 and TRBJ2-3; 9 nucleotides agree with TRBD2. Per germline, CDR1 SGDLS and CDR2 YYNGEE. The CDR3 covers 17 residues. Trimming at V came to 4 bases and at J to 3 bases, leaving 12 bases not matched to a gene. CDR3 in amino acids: CASSPRGGGAETDTQYF. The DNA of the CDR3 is TGTGCCAGCAGCCCGCGAGGCGGGGGGGCCGAGACAGATACGCAGTATTTT.

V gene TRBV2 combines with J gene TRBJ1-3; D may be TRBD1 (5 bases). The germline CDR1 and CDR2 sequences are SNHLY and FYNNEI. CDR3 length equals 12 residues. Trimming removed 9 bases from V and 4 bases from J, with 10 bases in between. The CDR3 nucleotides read TGTGCCAGTGAGGGGAACGGAAACACCATATATTTT. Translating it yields CASEGNGNTIYF.

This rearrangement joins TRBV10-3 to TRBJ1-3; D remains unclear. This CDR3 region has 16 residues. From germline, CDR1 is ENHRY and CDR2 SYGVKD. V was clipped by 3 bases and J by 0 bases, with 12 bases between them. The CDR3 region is CAISEQRRYSGNTIYF. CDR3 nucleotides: TGTGCCATCAGTGAACAACGACGGTACTCTGGAAACACCATATATTTT.

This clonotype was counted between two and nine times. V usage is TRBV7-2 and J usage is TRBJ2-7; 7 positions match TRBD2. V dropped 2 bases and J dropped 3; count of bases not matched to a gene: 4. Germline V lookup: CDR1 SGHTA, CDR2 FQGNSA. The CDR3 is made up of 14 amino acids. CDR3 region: CASSLTSANYEQYF. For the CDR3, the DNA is TGTGCCAGCAGCTTAACTAGCGCGAACTACGAGCAGTACTTC.

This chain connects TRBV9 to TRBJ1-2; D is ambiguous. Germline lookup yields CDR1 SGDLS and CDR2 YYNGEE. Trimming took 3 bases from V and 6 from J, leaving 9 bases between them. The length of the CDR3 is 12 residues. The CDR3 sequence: CASSADGHGYTF. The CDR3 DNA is TGTGCCAGCAGCGCGGACGGACATGGCTACACCTTC.

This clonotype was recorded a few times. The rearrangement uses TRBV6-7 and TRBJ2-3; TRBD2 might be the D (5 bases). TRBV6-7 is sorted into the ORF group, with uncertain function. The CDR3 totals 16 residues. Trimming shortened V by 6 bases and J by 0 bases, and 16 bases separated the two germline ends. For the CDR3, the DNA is TGTGCCAGCAGCTATAGGACTCCGAGGAGCACAGATACGCAGTATTTT. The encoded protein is CASSYRTPRSTDTQYF.

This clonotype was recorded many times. CDR3 DNA: TGTGCCAGCAGCTTTGGCGGGGCGTACAATGAGCAGTTCTTC. Encoded protein: CASSFGGAYNEQFF. This rearrangement joins TRBV7-2 to TRBJ2-1; D possibly corresponds to TRBD2 (6 bases). Trimming took 3 bases from V and 4 from J, leaving 10 bases between them. Germline lookup yields CDR1 SGHTA and CDR2 FQGNSA. The CDR3 length is 14 residues.

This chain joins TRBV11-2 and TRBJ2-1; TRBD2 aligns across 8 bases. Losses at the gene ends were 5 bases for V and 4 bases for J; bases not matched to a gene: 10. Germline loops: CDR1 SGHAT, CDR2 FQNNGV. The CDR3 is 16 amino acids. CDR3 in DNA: TGTGCCAGCAGCCCCCGAGCGGGGGTAAATTACAATGAGCAGTTCTTC. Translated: CASSPRAGVNYNEQFF.

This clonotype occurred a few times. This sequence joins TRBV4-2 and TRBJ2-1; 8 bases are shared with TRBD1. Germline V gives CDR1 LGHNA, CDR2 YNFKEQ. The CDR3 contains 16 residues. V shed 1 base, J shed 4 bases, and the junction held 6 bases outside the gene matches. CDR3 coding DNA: TGTGCCAGCAGCCAAGTCTGGGGACAGGAGTACAATGAGCAGTTCTTC. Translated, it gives CASSQVWGQEYNEQFF.

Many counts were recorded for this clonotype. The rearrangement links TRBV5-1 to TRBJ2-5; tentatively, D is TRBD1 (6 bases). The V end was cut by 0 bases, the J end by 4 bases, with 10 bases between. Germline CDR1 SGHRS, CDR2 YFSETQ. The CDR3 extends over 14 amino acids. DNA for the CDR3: TGCGCCAGCAGCTTGGGGACAGCCGGAGAGACCCAGTACTTC. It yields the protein CASSLGTAGETQYF.

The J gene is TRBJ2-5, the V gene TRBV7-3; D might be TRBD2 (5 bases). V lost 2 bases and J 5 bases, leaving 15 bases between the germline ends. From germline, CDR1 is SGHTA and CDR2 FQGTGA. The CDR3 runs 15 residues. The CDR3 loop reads CASSLEGTGRETQYF. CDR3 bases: TGTGCCAGCAGCTTAGAGGGAACCGGTAGGGAGACCCAGTACTTC.

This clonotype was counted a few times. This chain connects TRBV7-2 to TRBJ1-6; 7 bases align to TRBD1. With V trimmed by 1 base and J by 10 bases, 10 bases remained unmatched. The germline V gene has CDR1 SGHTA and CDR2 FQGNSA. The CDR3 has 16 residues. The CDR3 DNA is TGTGCCAGCAGCTTAGGGGTTACAGGGGACTCGTCACCCCTCCACTTT. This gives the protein CASSLGVTGDSSPLHF.

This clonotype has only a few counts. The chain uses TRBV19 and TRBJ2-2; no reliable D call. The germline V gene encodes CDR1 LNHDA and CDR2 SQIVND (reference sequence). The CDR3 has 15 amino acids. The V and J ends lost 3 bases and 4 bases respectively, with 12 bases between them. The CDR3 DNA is TGTGCCAGTAGTATGTATTTGAACGGCACCGGGGAGCTGTTTTTT. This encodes CASSMYLNGTGELFF.

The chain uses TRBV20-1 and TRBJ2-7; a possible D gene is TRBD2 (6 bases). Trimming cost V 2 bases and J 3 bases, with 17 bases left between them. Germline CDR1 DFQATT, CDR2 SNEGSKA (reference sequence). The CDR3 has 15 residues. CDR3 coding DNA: TGCAGTGCTAGATCGGGGGTACTATCAATCTACGAGCAGTACTTC. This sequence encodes CSARSGVLSIYEQYF.

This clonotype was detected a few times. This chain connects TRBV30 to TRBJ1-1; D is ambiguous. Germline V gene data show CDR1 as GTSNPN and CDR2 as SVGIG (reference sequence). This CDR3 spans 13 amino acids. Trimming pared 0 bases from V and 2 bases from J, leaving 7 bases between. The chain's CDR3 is CAWSVNRNTEAFF. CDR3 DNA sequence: TGTGCCTGGAGTGTCAACAGAAACACTGAAGCTTTCTTT.

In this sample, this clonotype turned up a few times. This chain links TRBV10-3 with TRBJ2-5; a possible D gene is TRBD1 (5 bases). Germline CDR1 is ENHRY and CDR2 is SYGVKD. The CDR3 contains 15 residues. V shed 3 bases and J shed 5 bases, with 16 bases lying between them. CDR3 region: CAISEGFESGETQYF. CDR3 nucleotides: TGTGCCATCAGTGAAGGCTTCGAGTCAGGGGAGACCCAGTACTTC.

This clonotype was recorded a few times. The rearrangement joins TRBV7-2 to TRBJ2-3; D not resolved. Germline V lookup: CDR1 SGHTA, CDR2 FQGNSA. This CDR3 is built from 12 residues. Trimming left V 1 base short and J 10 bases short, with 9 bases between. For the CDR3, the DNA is TGTGCCAGCAGCTTAGGGATAACGGCGCAGTATTTT. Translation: CASSLGITAQYF.

The CDR3 region has the DNA TGTGCCAGTAGTGTCCCTACGGGGGGGCGAATGAGGGAGCTGTTTTTT. This translates into CASSVPTGGRMRELFF. This chain joins TRBV19 and TRBJ2-2, with 8 nucleotides matching TRBD2. This CDR3 region has 16 residues. Germline V gives CDR1 LNHDA, CDR2 SQIVND (reference sequence). The V and J ends lost 5 bases and 9 bases, in that order; junction bases with no gene match: 14.

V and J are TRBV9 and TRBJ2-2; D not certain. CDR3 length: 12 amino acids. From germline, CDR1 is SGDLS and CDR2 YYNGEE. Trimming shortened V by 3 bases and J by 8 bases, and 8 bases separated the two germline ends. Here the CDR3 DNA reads TGTGCCAGCAGCGCGGCAATTGGGGAGCTGTTTTTT. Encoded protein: CASSAAIGELFF.

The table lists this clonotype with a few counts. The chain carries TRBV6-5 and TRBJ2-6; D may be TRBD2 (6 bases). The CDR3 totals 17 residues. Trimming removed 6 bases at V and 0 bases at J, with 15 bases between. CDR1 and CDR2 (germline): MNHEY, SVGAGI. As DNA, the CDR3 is TGTGCCAGCAGCGCCGGACTAACTGCCTCTGGGGCCAACGTCCTGACTTTC. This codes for CASSAGLTASGANVLTF.

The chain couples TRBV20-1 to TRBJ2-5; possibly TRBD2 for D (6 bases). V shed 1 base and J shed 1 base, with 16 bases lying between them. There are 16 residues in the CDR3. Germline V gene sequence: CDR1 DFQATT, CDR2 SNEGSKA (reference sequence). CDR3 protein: CSARGGRGITQETQYF. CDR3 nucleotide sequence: TGCAGTGCTAGAGGGGGTCGGGGGATAACCCAAGAGACCCAGTACTTC.

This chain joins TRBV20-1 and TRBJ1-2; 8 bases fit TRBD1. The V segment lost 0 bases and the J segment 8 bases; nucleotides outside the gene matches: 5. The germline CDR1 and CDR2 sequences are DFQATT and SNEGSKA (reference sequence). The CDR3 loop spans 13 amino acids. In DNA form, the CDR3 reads TGCAGTGCTAGAGACCTGGACAGGGACGGCTACACCTTC. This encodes CSARDLDRDGYTF.

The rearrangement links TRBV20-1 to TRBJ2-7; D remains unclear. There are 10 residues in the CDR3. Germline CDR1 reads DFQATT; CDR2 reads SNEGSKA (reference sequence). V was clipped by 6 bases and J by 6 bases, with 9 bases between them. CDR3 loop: CSAFGSEQYF. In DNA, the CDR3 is TGCAGTGCGTTTGGCAGCGAGCAGTACTTC.

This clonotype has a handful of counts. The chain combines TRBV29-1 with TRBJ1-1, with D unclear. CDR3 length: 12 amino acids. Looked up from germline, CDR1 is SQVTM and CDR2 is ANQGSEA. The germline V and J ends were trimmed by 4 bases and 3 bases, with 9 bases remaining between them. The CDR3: CSVAHSDTEAFF. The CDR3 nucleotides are TGCAGCGTTGCGCACTCGGACACTGAAGCTTTCTTT.

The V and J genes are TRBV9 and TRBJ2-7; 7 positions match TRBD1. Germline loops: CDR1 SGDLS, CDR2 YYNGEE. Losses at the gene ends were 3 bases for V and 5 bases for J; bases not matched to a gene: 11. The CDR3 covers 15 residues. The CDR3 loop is CASSAGIRGIDEQYF. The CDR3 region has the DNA TGTGCCAGCAGCGCGGGGATCAGGGGGATCGACGAGCAGTACTTC.

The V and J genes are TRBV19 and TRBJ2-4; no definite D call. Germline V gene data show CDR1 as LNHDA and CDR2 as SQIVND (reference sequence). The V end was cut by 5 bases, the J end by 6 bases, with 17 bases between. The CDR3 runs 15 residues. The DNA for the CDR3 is TGTGCCAGTAGTCCAGGCGGACCTATGAGAAACATTCAGTACTTC. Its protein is CASSPGGPMRNIQYF.

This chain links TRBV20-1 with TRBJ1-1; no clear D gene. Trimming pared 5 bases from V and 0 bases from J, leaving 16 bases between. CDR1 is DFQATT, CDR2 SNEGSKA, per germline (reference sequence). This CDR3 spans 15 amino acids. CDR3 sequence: CSAPGVGRVNTEAFF. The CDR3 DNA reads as TGCAGTGCTCCCGGGGTGGGTAGGGTGAACACTGAAGCTTTCTTT.

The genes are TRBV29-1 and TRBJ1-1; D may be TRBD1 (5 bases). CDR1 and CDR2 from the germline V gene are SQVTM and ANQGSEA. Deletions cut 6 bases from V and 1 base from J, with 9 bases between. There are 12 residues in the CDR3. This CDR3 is CSVGRTNTEAFF. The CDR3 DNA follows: TGCAGCGTGGGACGAACGAACACTGAAGCTTTCTTT.

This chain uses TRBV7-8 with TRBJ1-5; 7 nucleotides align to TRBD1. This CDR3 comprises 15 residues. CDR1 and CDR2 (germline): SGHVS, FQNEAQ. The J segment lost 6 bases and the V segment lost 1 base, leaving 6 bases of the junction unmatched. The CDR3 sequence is CASSLGQGFGQPQHF. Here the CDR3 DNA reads TGTGCCAGCAGCTTAGGACAGGGTTTTGGTCAGCCCCAGCATTTT.